This record covers a single T cell receptor (beta chain). This clonotype was seen a handful of times. This receptor's antigen is unknown. It has no much larger one-base neighbor in the sample; base qualities were not kept. The CDR3 goes from the cysteine to the phenylalanine over 15 residues. Here the CDR3 DNA is all that survives: 45 bases in frame from base 1. The germline V gene (reference sequence) specifies SEHNR as CDR1 and FQNEAQ as CDR2. V loses 6 bases, J loses 3 bases, and the germline ends lie 15 bases apart. The data belong to a study of T cell repertoires in cytomegalovirus infection (dated 2019 in TCRdb). Study-level background: The HLA type of each donor mattered for the analysis, because public TCR beta signatures pointed to carriage of CMV infection along with the matching HLA type. General study outcomes and caveats: In the ex vivo response, HLA-C-restricted CMV-specific TCR beta clonotypes were dominant, and in two of eight donors the single most frequent clonotype came from this HLA-C-restricted group. In both this cohort and an independent cohort of 352 donors, the cumulative frequency of public TCR beta family members distinguished carriers of CMV infection plus the relevant HLA type.

Sequencer: Illumina HiSeq 1500. Using fastp trimming at Q25 and MiXCR clonotype assembly, TCRdb reanalyzed the public sequencing data and kept in-frame beta chains. Rows matching on CDR3 protein sequence are summarized as one entry with the most common DNA and genes. This sample lists 600,000 to 800,000 distinct CDR3 sequences; approximately 24% were detected once. Around 7.6% of the sample goes to the ten largest clones. The receptor's source is a human donor in good health (CMV status not recorded). Some clones in this sample may be carry-over from other donors' samples. The V and J segments used are TRBV7-9 and TRBJ2-1; no confident D gene assignment can be made. The sequenced material came from CD8+ T cells from PBMCs. The base sequence is TGTGCCAGCAGAAACGATAAAGGCCTCTACAATGAGCAGTTCTTC. It codes for CASRNDKGLYNEQFF.